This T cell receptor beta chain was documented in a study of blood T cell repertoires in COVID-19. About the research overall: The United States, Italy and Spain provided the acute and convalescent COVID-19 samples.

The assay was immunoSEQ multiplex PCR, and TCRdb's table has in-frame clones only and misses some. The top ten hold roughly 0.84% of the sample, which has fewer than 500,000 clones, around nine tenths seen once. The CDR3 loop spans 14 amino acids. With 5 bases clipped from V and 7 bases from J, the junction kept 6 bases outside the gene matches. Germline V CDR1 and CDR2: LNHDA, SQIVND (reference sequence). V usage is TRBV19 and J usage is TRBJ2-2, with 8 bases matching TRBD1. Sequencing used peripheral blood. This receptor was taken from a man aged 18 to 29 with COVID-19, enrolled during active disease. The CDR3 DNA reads TGTGCCAGTAGTCGGACAGGGACTGGCGGGGAGCTGTTTTTT. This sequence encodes CASSRTGTGGELFF.